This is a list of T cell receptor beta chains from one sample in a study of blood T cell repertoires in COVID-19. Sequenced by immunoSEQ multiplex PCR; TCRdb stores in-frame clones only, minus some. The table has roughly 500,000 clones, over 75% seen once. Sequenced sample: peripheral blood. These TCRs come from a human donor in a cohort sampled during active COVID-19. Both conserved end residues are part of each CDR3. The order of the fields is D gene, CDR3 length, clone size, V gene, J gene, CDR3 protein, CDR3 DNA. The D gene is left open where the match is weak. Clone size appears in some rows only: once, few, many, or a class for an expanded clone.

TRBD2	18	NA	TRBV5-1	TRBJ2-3	CASSFSPSGMGGADTQYF	TGCGCCAGCAGCTTCTCCCCTAGCGGGATGGGTGGCGCAGATACGCAGTATTTT
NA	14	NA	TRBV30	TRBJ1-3	CAWITGSTTNTIYF	TGTGCCTGGATAACAGGGTCTACAACAAACACCATATATTTT
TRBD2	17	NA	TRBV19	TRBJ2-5	CASSKTSGRAPGETQYF	TGTGCCAGTAGTAAGACTAGCGGGAGGGCCCCGGGAGAGACCCAGTACTTC
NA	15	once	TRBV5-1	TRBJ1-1	CASSLTGVKGTEAFF	TGCGCCAGCAGCTTGACAGGAGTGAAGGGCACTGAAGCTTTCTTT
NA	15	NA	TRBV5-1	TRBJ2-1	CASSSGQSSYNEQFF	TGCGCCAGCAGCTCGGGTCAGAGCTCCTACAATGAGCAGTTCTTC
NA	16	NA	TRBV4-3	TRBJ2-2	CASSTTGTPLTGELFF	TGCGCCAGCAGCACAACCGGGACACCTCTCACCGGGGAGCTGTTTTTT
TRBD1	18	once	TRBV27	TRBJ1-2	CASRNRGISHYSNYGYTF	TGTGCCAGCAGGAACAGGGGGATATCACACTATTCTAACTATGGCTACACCTTC
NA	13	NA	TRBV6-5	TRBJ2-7	CATRSGGSYEQYF	TGTGCCACCCGTTCCGGGGGCTCCTACGAGCAGTACTTC
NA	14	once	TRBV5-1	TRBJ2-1	CASSLDSSYNEQFF	TGCGCCAGCAGTCTGGACAGCTCCTACAATGAGCAGTTCTTC
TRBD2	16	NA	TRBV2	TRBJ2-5	CASSEPRARGGETQYF	TGTGCCAGCAGTGAACCCAGGGCCCGCGGGGGGGAGACCCAGTACTTC
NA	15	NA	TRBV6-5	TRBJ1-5	CASRNTRGSNQPQHF	TGTGCCAGTAGAAACACGCGGGGGAGCAATCAGCCCCAGCATTTT
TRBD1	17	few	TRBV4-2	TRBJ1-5	CASSQDLGGQGNQPQHF	TGTGCCAGCAGCCAAGATCTCGGAGGACAGGGCAATCAGCCCCAGCATTTT
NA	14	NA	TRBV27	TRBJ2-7	CASRGQGKSYEQYF	TGTGCCAGCAGGGGGCAGGGAAAATCCTACGAGCAGTACTTC
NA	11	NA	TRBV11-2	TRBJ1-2	CASATGSGYTF	TGTGCCAGCGCCACAGGGAGTGGCTACACCTTC
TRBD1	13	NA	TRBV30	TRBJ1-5	CAWSGGSNQPQHF	TGTGCCTGGTCAGGGGGGAGCAATCAGCCCCAGCATTTT
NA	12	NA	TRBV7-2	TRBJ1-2	CASSQNNYGYTF	TGTGCCAGCAGCCAGAATAACTATGGCTACACCTTC
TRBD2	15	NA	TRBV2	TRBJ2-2	CASRGGLRSTGELFF	TGTGCCAGCAGGGGGGGACTACGGAGTACCGGGGAGCTGTTTTTT
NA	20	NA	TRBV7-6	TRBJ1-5	CASSLAGYSFSRGSNQPQHF	TGTGCCAGCAGCTTAGCAGGTTACAGTTTCAGTCGGGGAAGCAATCAGCCCCAGCATTTT
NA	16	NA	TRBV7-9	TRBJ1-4	CASSLTRGVPNEKLFF	TGTGCCAGCAGCCTCACCAGGGGTGTGCCTAATGAAAAACTGTTTTTT
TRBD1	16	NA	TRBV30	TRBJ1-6	CAWSRPGTAVGSPLHF	TGTGCCTGGAGTCGTCCCGGGACAGCCGTGGGTTCACCCCTCCACTTT
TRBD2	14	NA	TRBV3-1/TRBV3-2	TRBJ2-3	CASRPGLATDTQYF	TGTGCCAGCAGACCCGGACTAGCGACAGATACGCAGTATTTT
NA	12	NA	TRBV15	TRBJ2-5	CATSRDSETQYF	TGTGCCACCAGCAGAGACTCAGAGACCCAGTACTTC
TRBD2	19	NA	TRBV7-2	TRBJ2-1	CASSLSGTSSRSSYNEQFF	TGTGCCAGCAGCTTGTCCGGGACTAGCTCCCGGAGCTCCTACAATGAGCAGTTCTTC
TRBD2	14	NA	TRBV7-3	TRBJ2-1	CASSLTAGGSSKFF	TGTGCCAGCAGCTTAACGGCGGGAGGGTCCTCGAAGTTCTTC
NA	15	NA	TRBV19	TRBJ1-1	CASSIYSLMNTEAFF	TGTGCCAGTAGTATCTACAGTTTAATGAACACTGAAGCTTTCTTT
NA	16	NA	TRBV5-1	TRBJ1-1	CASSLVGPRRNTEAFF	TGCGCCAGCAGCTTGGTCGGTCCCCGGAGGAACACTGAAGCTTTCTTT
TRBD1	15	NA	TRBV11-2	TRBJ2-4	CASSPTRDSKNIQYF	TGTGCCAGCAGCCCAACCCGGGACAGCAAAAACATTCAGTACTTC
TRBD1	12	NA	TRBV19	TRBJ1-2	CASSPTGYGYTF	TGTGCCAGTAGTCCGACAGGGTATGGCTACACCTTC
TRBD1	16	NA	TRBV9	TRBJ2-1	CASTLGQGGIHREQFF	TGTGCCAGCACCCTAGGACAGGGGGGAATTCATCGTGAGCAGTTCTTC
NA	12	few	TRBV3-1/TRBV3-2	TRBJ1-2	CASSQVDRGYTF	TGTGCCAGCAGCCAAGTCGACAGGGGCTACACCTTC
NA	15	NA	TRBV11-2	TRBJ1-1	CASSTGLGVDTEAFF	TGTGCCAGCAGCACGGGACTCGGAGTCGACACTGAAGCTTTCTTT
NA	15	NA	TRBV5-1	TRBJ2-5	CASSLVQIAQETQYF	TGCGCCAGCAGCTTGGTACAGATTGCGCAAGAGACCCAGTACTTC
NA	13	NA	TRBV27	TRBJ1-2	CASSLAESYGYTF	TGTGCCAGCAGTTTGGCGGAGAGCTATGGCTACACCTTC
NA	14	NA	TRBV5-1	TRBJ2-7	CASSLFGGSYEQYF	TGCGCCAGCAGCTTGTTTGGCGGCTCCTACGAGCAGTACTTC
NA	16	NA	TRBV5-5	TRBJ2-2	CASSLAVGANTGELFF	TGTGCCAGCAGCTTGGCCGTGGGCGCGAACACCGGGGAGCTGTTTTTT
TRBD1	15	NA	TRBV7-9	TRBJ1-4	CASSSGDRVNEKLFF	TGTGCCAGCAGCTCGGGAGACAGGGTGAATGAAAAACTGTTTTTT
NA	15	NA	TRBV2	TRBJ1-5	CASSDFRYSNQPQHF	TGTGCCAGCAGTGATTTCCGTTATAGCAATCAGCCCCAGCATTTT
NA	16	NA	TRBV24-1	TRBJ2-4	CATSDFDRLAKNIQYF	TGTGCCACCAGTGATTTTGACAGACTAGCCAAAAACATTCAGTACTTC
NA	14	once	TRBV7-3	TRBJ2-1	CASRVAASYNEQFF	TGTGCCAGCCGCGTGGCGGCCTCCTACAATGAGCAGTTCTTC
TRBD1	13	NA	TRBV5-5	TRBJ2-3	CASSFRGPDTQYF	TGTGCCAGCAGCTTCAGGGGGCCCGATACGCAGTATTTT
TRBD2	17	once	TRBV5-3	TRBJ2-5	CARSLPLAGGPWETQYF	TGTGCCAGAAGCTTGCCACTAGCGGGAGGGCCTTGGGAGACCCAGTACTTC
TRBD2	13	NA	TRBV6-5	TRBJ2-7	CASTGGRAYEQYF	TGTGCCAGCACTGGAGGGAGGGCCTACGAGCAGTACTTC
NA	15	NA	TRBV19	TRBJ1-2	CASSLDRDLIYGYTF	TGTGCCAGTAGTCTTGACCGGGATCTTATTTATGGCTACACCTTC
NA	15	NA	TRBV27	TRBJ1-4	CASTSPGQSNEKLFF	TGTGCCAGCACCTCCCCTGGGCAGAGTAATGAAAAACTGTTTTTT
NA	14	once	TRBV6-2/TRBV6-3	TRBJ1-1	CASSPGRARTEAFF	TGTGCCAGCAGTCCCGGTCGTGCCAGGACTGAAGCTTTCTTT
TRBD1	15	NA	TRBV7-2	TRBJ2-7	CASSLRTGEGIEQYF	TGTGCCAGCAGCTTGAGGACAGGGGAGGGAATCGAGCAGTACTTC
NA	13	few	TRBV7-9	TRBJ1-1	CASSLAEFTEAFF	TGTGCCAGCAGCTTAGCGGAGTTCACTGAAGCTTTCTTT
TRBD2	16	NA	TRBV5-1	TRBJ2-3	CASSSGTSGRTDTQYF	TGCGCCAGCAGCTCAGGGACTAGCGGCCGCACAGATACGCAGTATTTT
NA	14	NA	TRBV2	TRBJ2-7	CASRPGLGPLEQYF	TGTGCCAGCCGCCCGGGACTGGGCCCTCTCGAGCAGTACTTC
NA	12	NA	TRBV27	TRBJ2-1	CASSLGQNEQFF	TGTGCCAGCAGTTTAGGACAGAATGAGCAGTTCTTC
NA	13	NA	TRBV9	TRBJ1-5	CASSVAGGQPQHF	TGTGCCAGCAGCGTAGCAGGAGGGCAGCCCCAGCATTTT
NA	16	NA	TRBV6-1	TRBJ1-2	CASSAVQMIANYGYTF	TGTGCCAGCAGTGCGGTACAGATGATAGCTAACTATGGCTACACCTTC
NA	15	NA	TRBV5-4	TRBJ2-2	CASSLSLALTGELFF	TGTGCCAGCAGCTTGTCCCTAGCTCTCACCGGGGAGCTGTTTTTT
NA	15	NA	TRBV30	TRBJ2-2	CAWSVLAANTGELFF	TGTGCCTGGAGTGTATTAGCGGCCAACACCGGGGAGCTGTTTTTT
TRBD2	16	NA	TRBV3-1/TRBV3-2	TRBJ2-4	CASSHTLAGGKNIQYF	TGTGCCAGCAGCCATACCCTAGCGGGAGGAAAAAACATTCAGTATTTC
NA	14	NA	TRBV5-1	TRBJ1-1	CASSLAFAGTEAFF	TGCGCCAGCAGCTTGGCCTTTGCGGGAACTGAAGCTTTCTTT
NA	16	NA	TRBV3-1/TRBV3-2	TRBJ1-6	CASSLWGGQKNSPLHF	TGTGCCAGCAGTCTCTGGGGGGGGCAGAAAAATTCACCCCTCCACTTT
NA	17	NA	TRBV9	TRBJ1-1	CASSVGAGPNLNTEAFF	TGTGCCAGCAGCGTAGGGGCAGGGCCTAATTTGAACACTGAAGCTTTCTTT
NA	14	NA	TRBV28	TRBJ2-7	CASSSRTPLYEQYF	TGTGCCAGCAGTTCACGGACACCACTCTACGAGCAGTACTTC